This TCR beta chain was obtained from a study of blood T cell repertoires in COVID-19. For the study at large: The United States, Italy and Spain were the sources of the acute and convalescent COVID-19 samples. T cells, B-cell-depleted T cells, or PBMCs supplied cDNA or gDNA.

Original data processing: By means of reference gene primer amplification, nucleated cell counts were estimated. Here immunoSEQ multiplex PCR was the method, and the copy in TCRdb shows in-frame clones only, minus some. The V and J calls and clone size are taken from that table; D and trimming were inferred from the DNA. In the table there are around 130,000 clones, around 77% of which are singletons. Sequencing was performed on peripheral blood. The clonotype was recovered from a human donor in a cohort sampled during active COVID-19.

CDR3 coding DNA: TGTGCCAGCGGGATGGAGGCGGATGAAGCTTTCTTT. It is translated as CASGMEADEAFF. The gene calls are TRBV5-4 and TRBJ1-1; no definite D call. This CDR3 is 12 amino acids long. V lost 7 bases and J lost 7, with 14 bases in between. CDR1 and CDR2 (germline): SGHNT, YYREEE (reference sequence).